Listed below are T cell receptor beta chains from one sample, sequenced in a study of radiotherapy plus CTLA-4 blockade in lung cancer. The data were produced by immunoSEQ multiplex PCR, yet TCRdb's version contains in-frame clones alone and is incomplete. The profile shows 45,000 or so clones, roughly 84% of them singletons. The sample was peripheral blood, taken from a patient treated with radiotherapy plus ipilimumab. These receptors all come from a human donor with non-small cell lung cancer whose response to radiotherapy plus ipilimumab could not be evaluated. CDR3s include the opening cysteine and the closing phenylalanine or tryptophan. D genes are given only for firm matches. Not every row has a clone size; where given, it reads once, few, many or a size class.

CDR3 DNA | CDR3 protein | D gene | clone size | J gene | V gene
TGCGCCAGCAGCGGCGGGGACAGGTTTTACACTGAAGCTTTCTTT | CASSGGDRFYTEAFF | TRBD1 | - | TRBJ1-1 | TRBV5-1
TGTGCCAGCAGCCTCCTGACTAGCGGGGAGGGCACAGATACGCAGTATTTT | CASSLLTSGEGTDTQYF | TRBD2 | - | TRBJ2-3 | TRBV5-4
TGTGCCAGCAGTCTGAGCGGGGGATATGGCTACACCTTC | CASSLSGGYGYTF | - | few | TRBJ1-2 | TRBV6-6
TGCGCCAGCAGCCAAGAGGGTGGCAGGGGTCTCTACGAGCAGTACTTC | CASSQEGGRGLYEQYF | - | - | TRBJ2-7 | TRBV4-1
TGTGCCAGCAGCTTGGGACAGGGGAGGGGTCAGCCCCAGCATTTT | CASSLGQGRGQPQHF | TRBD1 | few | TRBJ1-5 | TRBV5-6
TGTGCCAGCAAAGGGGCGTACACTGAAGCTTTCTTT | CASKGAYTEAFF | - | - | TRBJ1-1 | TRBV7-6
TGTGCCAGCAGTAGGGGGACTGGGGCCAACGTCCTGACTTTC | CASSRGTGANVLTF | - | once | TRBJ2-6 | TRBV27
TGTGCCAGCAGCTGGCGCGGGGAGACCCAGTACTTC | CASSWRGETQYF | - | - | TRBJ2-5 | TRBV5-4
TGTGCCAGCAGTCGTTGGGCCAACGTCCTGACTTTC | CASSRWANVLTF | - | - | TRBJ2-6 | TRBV6-1
TGCGCCAGCAGCCGGGACAGGTACAATGAGCAGTTCTTC | CASSRDRYNEQFF | TRBD1 | - | TRBJ2-1 | TRBV5-1
TGTGCCAGCAGTCGACCGGGACAGATCTATGGCTACACCTTC | CASSRPGQIYGYTF | TRBD1 | - | TRBJ1-2 | TRBV28
TGTGCCAGCAGCCCCGGGAGGGGGAATTGGCCCCAGCATTTT | CASSPGRGNWPQHF | - | - | TRBJ1-5 | TRBV6-5
TGTGCCAGCAGCGTAGGGGCCCAGGGGGGTGAGCAGTTCTTC | CASSVGAQGGEQFF | - | - | TRBJ2-1 | TRBV9
TGTGCCAGTAGTTATTCTGGACAGGGATTCAGCAATCAGCCCCAGCATTTT | CASSYSGQGFSNQPQHF | TRBD1 | - | TRBJ1-5 | TRBV19
TGTGCCAGCAGCTTGGTGGGACAGGATCCCACCGGCTATGGCTACACCTTC | CASSLVGQDPTGYGYTF | TRBD1 | - | TRBJ1-2 | TRBV5-6
TGCGCCAGCAGCCCTCTGGGGGGGGTGAACACTGAAGCTTTCTTT | CASSPLGGVNTEAFF | - | - | TRBJ1-1 | TRBV4-1
TGTGCCAGCACCTCTCGGGGGTTTCCCTACGAGCAGTACTTC | CASTSRGFPYEQYF | - | - | TRBJ2-7 | TRBV28
TGTGCCAGCAGTTTACATTTAGAGCCACGCCAAGATACGCAGTATTTT | CASSLHLEPRQDTQYF | - | few | TRBJ2-3 | TRBV28